This is a list of T cell receptor beta chains from one sample in a study of blood T cell repertoires in COVID-19. Produced via immunoSEQ multiplex PCR; TCRdb's table is partial and in-frame only. The repertoire holds 330,000 or so clones, roughly 89% seen once, with approximately 9.3% in the top ten. The sequenced sample consisted of peripheral blood. These receptors were obtained from a man aged 25-40 years with COVID-19, enrolled during active disease. Both conserved end residues are part of each CDR3. The order of the fields is clone size, J gene, D gene, V gene, CDR3 DNA, CDR3 protein. A D gene is named only where the DNA matches it firmly. Not every row has a clone size; where given, it reads once, few, many or a size class.

NA | TRBJ1-2 | NA | TRBV11-2 | TGTGCCAGCAGCCCGGGTAACTATGGCTACACCTTC | CASSPGNYGYTF
NA | TRBJ1-2 | NA | TRBV19 | TGTGCCAACACTTGCGCGGTTGGAGGCTACACCTTC | CANTCAVGGYTF
NA | TRBJ2-4 | TRBD1 | TRBV10-3 | TGTGCCACCAAAACCAGGACAGGGGCCAGCGACATTCAGTACTTC | CATKTRTGASDIQYF
NA | TRBJ2-2 | TRBD1 | TRBV12-5 | TGTGCTAGTGGTTTGGTACAAATAGTCGGGACAGTCCCCGGGGAGCTGTTTTTT | CASGLVQIVGTVPGELFF
once | TRBJ2-5 | NA | TRBV4-3 | TGCGCCAGCAGCCAAGATCGGGATCTGACTCAAGAGACCCAGTACTTC | CASSQDRDLTQETQYF
NA | TRBJ1-2 | NA | TRBV29-1 | TGCAGCGTTGGTACAGCCGTGGGCTATGGCTACACCTTC | CSVGTAVGYGYTF
few | TRBJ2-7 | NA | TRBV5-4 | TGTGCCAGCAGTTATAGGAGGTCCTACGAGCAGTACTTC | CASSYRRSYEQYF
few | TRBJ1-6 | TRBD1 | TRBV19 | TGTGCCAGTAGTGTACTGACAGGGGACGGTTCACCCCTCCACTTT | CASSVLTGDGSPLHF
NA | TRBJ2-7 | NA | TRBV12-1 | TGTGCCACCCCGCCAGGGGCCGCACTCCCTTACGAGCAGTACTTC | CATPPGAALPYEQYF
once | TRBJ1-4 | TRBD1 | TRBV7-2 | TGTGCCAGCAGCTATAGACAGGGGGCTAGGGAAAAACTGTTTTTT | CASSYRQGAREKLFF
NA | TRBJ2-7 | TRBD2 | TRBV6-5 | TGTGCCAGCACTACTGCGGCGGGGGGATACGAGCAGTACTTC | CASTTAAGGYEQYF
NA | TRBJ2-1 | NA | TRBV5-1 | TGCGCCAGCAGCCATAGCGGCGACTCCTACAATGAGCAGTTCTTC | CASSHSGDSYNEQFF
NA | TRBJ1-2 | NA | TRBV28 | TGTGCCAGCAGTCCCCATTCGGGGGGCGGCTATGGCTACACCTTC | CASSPHSGGGYGYTF
once | TRBJ2-1 | TRBD1 | TRBV6-1 | TGTGCCAGCAGTGAGGGACAGGGCAGCTACAATGAGCAGTTCTTC | CASSEGQGSYNEQFF
NA | TRBJ2-1 | TRBD2 | TRBV6-5 | TGTGCCAGCAGGCTCGGGGGGGGAGTTAATGAGCAGTTCTTC | CASRLGGGVNEQFF
NA | TRBJ1-2 | NA | TRBV24-1 | TGTGCCACCAGTGAGAGCCGGATCGCCCAAACTAAGGAAAGTAACTATGGCTACACCTTC | CATSESRIAQTKESNYGYTF
NA | TRBJ2-1 | NA | TRBV27 | TGTGCCAGCAGGCCTCTTAACGGGAGTCCCTACAATGAGCAGTTCTTC | CASRPLNGSPYNEQFF
NA | TRBJ1-1 | NA | TRBV10-3 | TGTGCCATCAGTGATCCCCCTTCGAGCACTGAAGCTTTCTTT | CAISDPPSSTEAFF
NA | TRBJ2-1 | NA | TRBV9 | TGTGCCAGCAGCGTAGGGTCGGGCTCCTACAATGAGCAGTTCTTC | CASSVGSGSYNEQFF
NA | TRBJ1-2 | NA | TRBV19 | TGTGCCAGTAGTACAGGCTATGGCTACACCTTC | CASSTGYGYTF
NA | TRBJ1-1 | TRBD1 | TRBV5-6 | TGTGCCAGCAGCTTGGAGGGACAGGCTTTCTTT | CASSLEGQAFF
few | TRBJ2-5 | NA | TRBV5-4 | TGTGCCAGCAGCTTAATTGCGGGTGGGGAGACCCAGTACTTC | CASSLIAGGETQYF
NA | TRBJ2-7 | TRBD1 | TRBV25-1 | TGTGCCAGCAGTGTTGCCGGGACAGGGCTTAACGAGCAGTACTTC | CASSVAGTGLNEQYF
NA | TRBJ1-2 | NA | TRBV27 | TGTGCCAGCAGCCCGGACTCTCTCTATGGCTACACCTTC | CASSPDSLYGYTF
NA | TRBJ2-7 | TRBD1 | TRBV19 | TGTGCCAGTAGCCTCCGGGACAGGGCGTCTTACGAGCAGTACTTC | CASSLRDRASYEQYF
NA | TRBJ1-5 | NA | TRBV19 | TGTGCCAGTATGGGTTGGAGAGACAATCAGCCCCAGCATTTT | CASMGWRDNQPQHF
once | TRBJ2-1 | TRBD2 | TRBV9 | TGTGCCAGCAGTCCCCGGGGGGAGGGTTACAATGAGCAGTTCTTC | CASSPRGEGYNEQFF
NA | TRBJ1-2 | TRBD1 | TRBV7-2 | TGTGCCAGCAGCTTAGTTGGAGGGGGCAATACTAACTATGGCTACACCTTC | CASSLVGGGNTNYGYTF
NA | TRBJ2-2 | NA | TRBV7-2 | TGTGCCAGCAGCTTAAAGAGGCCAGCCTGGGGCTCCGGGGAGCTGTTTTTT | CASSLKRPAWGSGELFF